The next 29 T cell receptor beta chains were all read from a single sample in a study of T cell changes during pregnancy in multiple sclerosis. Profiling relied on immunoSEQ multiplex PCR, and the TCRdb table lists in-frame clones only, not all of them. The profile shows more than 75,000 clones, 94% of them singletons. The sequencing used peripheral blood, collected in the third trimester of pregnancy. The receptors here all came from a female donor with multiple sclerosis, enrolled in a pregnancy study.

The J gene is TRBJ1-1, the V gene TRBV5-4; 9 bases map to TRBD1. This CDR3 has 16 amino acids. V gave up 4 bases and J gave up 5 bases; unmatched junction bases: 12. Germline CDR1 is SGHNT and CDR2 is YYREEE (reference sequence). CDR3 DNA: TGTGCCAGCAGCCAGCAAAACAGGGGGCGCGGGACTGAAGCTTTCTTT. Residues: CASSQQNRGRGTEAFF.

This rearrangement joins TRBV11-2 to TRBJ2-7; D gene uncertain. The germline gives CDR1 SGHAT, CDR2 FQNNGV. Deletions cut 1 base from V and 6 bases from J, with 7 bases between. The CDR3 contains 12 residues. The CDR3, as DNA: TGTGCCAGCAGCTTAGTAATCCGCGAGCAGTACTTC. Translation gives CASSLVIREQYF.

J is TRBJ2-7 and V is TRBV9; TRBD1 agrees at 7 bases. The CDR3 has 14 residues. V gave up 4 bases and J gave up 3 bases; unmatched junction bases: 7. Per germline, CDR1 SGDLS and CDR2 YYNGEE. CDR3 DNA sequence: TGTGCCAGCAGCAGGGATGGGACAGTCTACGAGCAGTACTTC. Translated, it gives CASSRDGTVYEQYF.

The chain carries TRBV4-1 and TRBJ1-4, with TRBD1 as a possible D gene (5 bases). V lost 0 bases and J lost 3, with 14 bases in between. Germline CDR1 reads MGHRA; CDR2 reads YSYEKL. The CDR3 contains 17 residues. The CDR3 DNA follows: TGCGCCAGCAGCCAAGATTATTCGAAAGGGGCTAATGAAAAACTGTTTTTT. The encoded protein is CASSQDYSKGANEKLFF.

The V call is TRBV4-1, the J call TRBJ2-6; tentative D call: TRBD2 (5 bases). Deletions cut 0 bases from V and 4 bases from J, with 10 bases between. The CDR3 extends over 16 amino acids. The V gene's germline CDR1 is MGHRA and CDR2 YSYEKL. CDR3 nucleotide sequence: TGCGCCAGCAGCCAAGAGGTGGGAGACGGGGCCAACGTCCTGACTTTC. Protein product: CASSQEVGDGANVLTF.

The chain employs TRBV13 and TRBJ2-5; TRBD1 might be the D (6 bases). The CDR3 is 14 amino acids. Germline V gene sequence: CDR1 PRHDT, CDR2 FYEKMQ (reference sequence). V gave up 3 bases and J gave up 7 bases, with 15 bases separating them. The DNA for the CDR3 is TGTGCCAGCAGCTTTGGCAGGGGAAGTGGGACCCAGTACTTC. Encoded protein: CASSFGRGSGTQYF.

The chain recombines TRBV19 with TRBJ2-2; 10 positions match TRBD2. The CDR3 contains 17 residues. The V gene end was trimmed by 8 bases and the J gene end by 2 bases; junction bases not matched to a gene: 11. The germline V gene has CDR1 LNHDA and CDR2 SQIVND (reference sequence). The CDR3 coding sequence is TGTGCCAGTCGCCCCTGGGCTAGCGGGGGAAACACCGGGGAGCTGTTTTTT. This encodes CASRPWASGGNTGELFF. Supplemented by reference TRBV19 and TRBJ2-2, the full variable domain reads DGGITQSPKYLFRKEGQNVTLSCEQNLNHDAMYWYRQDPGQGLRLIYYSQIVNDFQKGDIAEGYSVSREKKESFPLTVTSAQKNPTAFYLCASRPWASGGNTGELFFGEGSRLTVL.

This clone was found once. The V call is TRBV5-4, the J call TRBJ1-6; D unclear. The ends were cut back, 4 bases at V and 7 bases at J, with 9 bases in the middle. The CDR3 has 13 residues. CDR1 and CDR2 from the germline V gene are SGHNT and YYREEE (reference sequence). CDR3 protein: CASSPDSNSPLHF. Written as DNA, the CDR3 is TGTGCCAGCAGCCCCGACTCGAATTCACCCCTCCACTTT.

The chain has TRBV29-1 and TRBJ2-1; D unresolved. V was trimmed by 5 bases and J by 6 bases, leaving 14 bases between them. CDR1 and CDR2 (germline): SQVTM, ANQGSEA. This CDR3 is 13 amino acids long. DNA for the CDR3: TGCAGCGTTAATGGGCTTGGATTCAATGAGCAGTTCTTC. It specifies CSVNGLGFNEQFF.

The CDR3 is CASSVQGPNTEAFF. The CDR3 coding sequence is TGTGCCAGCAGTGTTCAGGGCCCTAACACTGAAGCTTTCTTT. J is TRBJ1-1 and V is TRBV2; weak D call: TRBD1 (5 bases). Germline CDR1 reads SNHLY; CDR2 reads FYNNEI. This CDR3 spans 14 amino acids. Trimming removed 4 bases from V and 2 bases from J, with 11 bases in between.

The rearrangement links TRBV27 to TRBJ1-2; TRBD1 might be the D (6 bases). The CDR3 is made up of 16 amino acids. Germline assignment: CDR1 MNHEY and CDR2 SMNVEV (reference sequence). V was pared by 0 bases and J by 3 bases, with 14 bases between. CDR3 in amino acids: CASSLSWGQLHYGYTF. The CDR3 bases are TGTGCCAGCAGTTTATCTTGGGGGCAGTTACACTATGGCTACACCTTC.

The V gene is TRBV5-1, the J gene TRBJ2-7; 8 nucleotides align to TRBD1. The CDR3 is 15 amino acids. Germline V gene sequence: CDR1 SGHRS, CDR2 YFSETQ. The junction had 8 bases not matched to a gene; V was cut back by 1 base and J by 5 bases. The CDR3 is CASSLSGQGANEQYF. The CDR3 bases are TGCGCCAGCAGCTTGTCTGGGCAGGGGGCCAACGAGCAGTACTTC.

The chain joins TRBV11-2 to TRBJ1-1; TRBD1 is a possible D gene (5 bases). CDR1 SGHAT and CDR2 FQNNGV come from the germline V gene. The CDR3 consists of 15 residues. The V and J ends lost 5 bases and 5 bases respectively, with 18 bases between them. CDR3 DNA: TGTGCCAGCAGCCTGAGAGGAGCTGGGGGGACTGAAGCTTTCTTT. Translation: CASSLRGAGGTEAFF.

Only a few counts were recorded for this clone. The identical CDR3 is also encoded by other nucleotide sequences in the sample. V gene TRBV10-3 combines with J gene TRBJ1-5, with 10 positions matching TRBD1. There are 14 residues in the CDR3. Germline lookup yields CDR1 ENHRY and CDR2 SYGVKD. After removal of 9 bases from V and 0 bases from J, the junction contained 2 bases not matched to a gene. The CDR3 protein is CAIGTGDSNQPQHF. The CDR3 nucleotides are TGTGCCATAGGGACAGGGGATAGCAATCAGCCCCAGCATTTT.

A few counts support this clone. The chain carries TRBV5-4 and TRBJ1-2; D gene unclear. The CDR3 extends over 13 amino acids. CDR1 is SGHNT, CDR2 YYREEE, per germline (reference sequence). Trimming removed 6 bases at V and 5 bases at J, with 14 bases between. CDR3 sequence (DNA): TGTGCCAGCAATGACTACCGGGCTTATGGCTACACCTTC. Its translation: CASNDYRAYGYTF.

The rearrangement joins TRBV10-3 to TRBJ1-1; the match to TRBD1 covers 12 bases. The CDR3 length is 14 residues. V lost 11 bases and J lost 5; bases outside the gene matches: 9. Germline V gene sequence: CDR1 ENHRY, CDR2 SYGVKD. The chain's CDR3 is CAALGQGARTEAFF. Here the CDR3 DNA reads TGTGCCGCCCTGGGACAGGGGGCGAGGACTGAAGCTTTCTTT.

The chain is built from TRBV18 and TRBJ2-7, with 7 bases that match TRBD2. The CDR3 is 15 residues long. Germline loops: CDR1 KGHSH, CDR2 LQKENI. Trimming cost V 0 bases and J 2 bases; bases outside gene matches: 4. This CDR3 reads CASSPPGGGPYEQYF. The CDR3 nucleotides read TGTGCCAGCTCACCACCTGGCGGGGGACCCTACGAGCAGTACTTC.

The V and J genes are TRBV6-5 and TRBJ2-1; possible D gene TRBD1, 6 bases. The CDR3 spans 12 residues. Germline V gene lookup returns CDR1 MNHEY and CDR2 SVGAGI. V lost 6 bases, J lost 15 bases, and 18 bases lay in between. CDR3 sequence (DNA): TGTGCCAGCAGATCACCGATGGGGGCCCTGTTCTTC. Encoded protein: CASRSPMGALFF.

The chain recombines TRBV7-2 with TRBJ1-4, with 8 positions matching TRBD1. The V and J ends lost 4 bases and 10 bases, in that order; junction bases with no gene match: 8. CDR3 length equals 14 residues. Germline CDR1 SGHTA, CDR2 FQGNSA. The CDR3 DNA follows: TGTGCCAGCAGCTCCCAGGGGGCTTTGGGAAAACTGTTTTTT. This gives the protein CASSSQGALGKLFF.

The genes are TRBV7-2 and TRBJ1-5; no firm D call. The CDR3 is made up of 15 amino acids. Germline loops: CDR1 SGHTA, CDR2 FQGNSA. Trimming left V 3 bases short and J 0 bases short, with 9 bases between. The CDR3 coding sequence is TGTGCCAGCAGCTTTTCGAGGGATAGCAATCAGCCCCAGCATTTT. Its translation is CASSFSRDSNQPQHF.

J is TRBJ2-7 and V is TRBV27, with a weak D call TRBD1 (5 bases). The CDR3 is made up of 16 amino acids. CDR1 and CDR2 (germline): MNHEY, SMNVEV (reference sequence). The ends were cut back, 2 bases at V and 5 bases at J, with 19 bases in the middle. CDR3 nucleotides: TGTGCCAGCAGTTTAGGTTGGGGCGCCCAAACGGACGAGCAGTACTTC. Translated, it gives CASSLGWGAQTDEQYF.

About this clone itself: The same CDR3 is also encoded by other DNA sequences in this sample. The chain is built from TRBV19 and TRBJ1-5; D is undetermined. The V gene lost 3 bases and the J gene lost 2 bases, with 5 bases spanning the gap. Germline-derived CDR1 and CDR2 are LNHDA and SQIVND (reference sequence). The CDR3 is 13 residues long. CDR3 bases: TGTGCCAGTAGTATTAGAGGCAATCAGCCCCAGCATTTT. This encodes CASSIRGNQPQHF.

The genes are TRBV2 and TRBJ2-7; D is ambiguous. The V end lost 10 bases, the J end lost 3 bases, and 13 bases lay between the germline ends. This CDR3 is 12 amino acids long. The germline V gene encodes CDR1 SNHLY and CDR2 FYNNEI. The CDR3 bases are TGTGCCACCCAAAGCCCCAACTACGAGCAGTACTTC. Amino acid sequence: CATQSPNYEQYF.

J is TRBJ2-5 and V is TRBV10-2; no clear D. Germline CDR1 is WSHSY and CDR2 is SAAADI. This CDR3 is 14 amino acids long. V was trimmed by 0 bases and J by 5 bases, leaving 10 bases between them. The CDR3 coding sequence is TGCGCCAGCAGTGAGTCCCTTATCCGGGAGACCCAGTACTTC. This gives the protein CASSESLIRETQYF.

The chain recombines TRBV10-1 with TRBJ2-3; D is ambiguous. The germline V gene has CDR1 WNHNN and CDR2 SYGVQD (reference sequence). Trimming left V 3 bases short and J 8 bases short, with 12 bases between. CDR3 length: 13 amino acids. CDR3 nucleotide sequence: TGCGCCAGCAGTGACGGTTCCAAACCTACGCAGTATTTT. Translated: CASSDGSKPTQYF.

V is TRBV6-5 and J is TRBJ2-1; the match to TRBD2 covers 13 bases. The germline V gene has CDR1 MNHEY and CDR2 SVGAGI. V gave up 6 bases and J gave up 7 bases; unmatched junction bases: 6. The CDR3 consists of 15 residues. The CDR3 region is CASRPTSGGGNEQFF. The CDR3 DNA is TGTGCCAGCAGGCCAACTAGCGGGGGGGGGAATGAGCAGTTCTTC.

This chain connects TRBV29-1 to TRBJ2-4; no firm D call. The CDR3 is 14 residues long. The germline V gene has CDR1 SQVTM and CDR2 ANQGSEA. V gave up 4 bases and J gave up 1 base, with 11 bases separating them. CDR3 bases: TGCAGCGTTGTGGTCAGAGCGGCCAAAAACATTCAGTACTTC. It specifies CSVVVRAAKNIQYF.

This clone was counted between two and nine times. The chain carries TRBV29-1 and TRBJ1-1; the D is unclear. In germline, CDR1 is SQVTM, CDR2 ANQGSEA. V was cut by 4 bases and J by 5 bases, with 14 bases left in between. The CDR3 extends over 13 amino acids. In DNA, the CDR3 is TGCAGCGTTGTGAGAAGCACCGGGACTGAAGCTTTCTTT. Its protein is CSVVRSTGTEAFF.

The chain recombines TRBV11-2 with TRBJ2-7, with a possible D match to TRBD2 (6 bases). The CDR3 consists of 11 residues. Germline CDR1 SGHAT, CDR2 FQNNGV. The ends were cut back, 4 bases at V and 12 bases at J, with 13 bases in the middle. The CDR3 DNA follows: TGTGCCAGCAGCTCTTCGTCGGAGGGGTACTTC. Amino acid sequence: CASSSSSEGYF.